One and the same sample provided the 13 T cell receptor beta chains below, sequenced in a study of T cells in Graves' hyperthyroidism and ophthalmopathy (dated by TCRdb to about 2019). The library relied on multiplex PCR. Sequencing took place on an Illumina HiSeq 2000. Amplification of TCR beta CDR3 regions was carried out from RNA transcripts. The TCR CDR3 was subjected to a first round of RT-PCR using the HTBI primer set and the Qiagen OneStep RT-PCR kit. Through fastp at Q25 and MiXCR, TCRdb rebuilt clones from the public reads, retaining in-frame beta chains. When rows share a CDR3 protein, they turn into one entry using the most common DNA and genes. Within this sample are about 380,000 distinct CDR3 sequences, with roughly 20% of them counted one time only. The ten largest clones capture 35% to 45% of the sample. The sequenced sample was blood. The receptors were sampled from a man between 18 and 35 years old with Graves' ophthalmopathy.

This clonotype has ten or more counts. The V gene is TRBV7-6, the J gene TRBJ1-5; the D is unclear. Germline V gene lookup returns CDR1 SGHVS and CDR2 FNYEAQ. The CDR3 runs 15 residues. V gave up 1 base and J gave up 7 bases, with 14 bases separating them. For the CDR3, the DNA is TGTGCCAGCAGCTTAGTGGGTGGGATAGGGCAGCCCCAGCATTTT. The encoded protein is CASSLVGGIGQPQHF.

At least ten counts were recorded for this clonotype. The CDR3 region is CASSPETGGGNEQYF. For the CDR3, the DNA is TGTGCCAGCAGCCCTGAAACCGGGGGAGGGAACGAGCAGTACTTC. This sequence joins TRBV27 and TRBJ2-7; 7 nucleotides align to TRBD2. The CDR3 sequence is 15 residues long. Trimming removed 6 bases from V and 5 bases from J; junction bases left unmatched: 13. CDR1 and CDR2 (germline): MNHEY, SMNVEV (reference sequence).

Turning to this clonotype: Compared with germline, one end of the junction differs, possibly owing to a read error. The chain is built from TRBV6-1 and TRBJ2-7; possibly TRBD1 or TRBD2 for D (6 bases each). In germline, CDR1 is MNHNS, CDR2 SASEGT. The CDR3 contains 13 residues. The CDR3 sequence is CASREGGLYEQYF. CDR3 bases: TGTGCCAGCAGGGAAGGGGGGCTCTACGAGCAGTACTTC.

This clonotype showed up just a few times. The chain is built from TRBV18 and TRBJ1-2; D might be TRBD1 (6 bases). In germline, CDR1 is KGHSH, CDR2 LQKENI. This CDR3 has 16 residues. V gave up 4 bases and J gave up 2 bases, with 17 bases separating them. CDR3 region: CASSRGTPQGNYGYTF. The CDR3, as DNA: TGTGCCAGCTCACGCGGGACACCTCAAGGGAACTATGGCTACACCTTC.

This clonotype was observed at least ten times. V usage is TRBV6-2 or TRBV6-3 and J usage is TRBJ1-5; no definite D call. The CDR3 contains 14 residues. Germline V CDR1 and CDR2: MNHEY, SVGEGT. V was cut by 1 base and J by 4 bases, with 8 bases left in between. The CDR3 nucleotides read TGTGCCAGCAGTTACTTCCCCGCTAATCAGCCCCAGCATTTT. Amino acid sequence: CASSYFPANQPQHF.

This clonotype was recorded at least ten times. This chain uses TRBV2 with TRBJ2-1; D remains ambiguous. The CDR3 extends over 21 amino acids. The V gene's germline CDR1 is SNHLY and CDR2 FYNNEI. V was clipped by 3 bases and J by 3 bases, with 30 bases between them. The CDR3 sequence: CASSDGQDSYAPHFNYNEQFF. In DNA form, the CDR3 reads TGTGCCAGCAGTGACGGGCAAGATAGTTATGCTCCTCATTTTAACTACAATGAGCAGTTCTTC.

The chain has TRBV4-1 and TRBJ2-1; D is unresolved. The germline V gene encodes CDR1 MGHRA and CDR2 YSYEKL. The CDR3 extends over 12 amino acids. V was cut by 0 bases and J by 8 bases, with 5 bases left in between. Here the CDR3 DNA reads TGCGCCAGCAGCCAAGATCTTCATGAGCAGTTCTTC. This gives the protein CASSQDLHEQFF.

This clonotype has ten or more counts. The chain joins TRBV20-1 to TRBJ1-5; a possible D gene is TRBD1 (5 bases). The CDR3 length is 16 residues. With 0 bases removed from V and 4 bases from J, the gap between germline ends came to 16 bases. CDR1 DFQATT and CDR2 SNEGSKA come from the germline V gene (reference sequence). CDR3 bases: TGCAGTGCTAGAGATCGTCCGCTTGGGGCAAATCAGCCCCAGCATTTT. Translating gives CSARDRPLGANQPQHF.

This clonotype has only a few counts. V is TRBV20-1 and J is TRBJ2-1; 7 nucleotides align to TRBD2. Germline trimming cut 5 bases from V and 6 bases from J; bases unmatched to any gene: 13. CDR3 length: 15 amino acids. Germline CDR1 reads DFQATT; CDR2 reads SNEGSKA (reference sequence). DNA for the CDR3: TGCAGTGCTCCTCCTGGGCGGGGGAGGGGCAATGAGCAGTTCTTC. As protein: CSAPPGRGRGNEQFF.

This clonotype was recorded at least ten times. V is TRBV2 and J is TRBJ1-4; D is undetermined. V dropped 3 bases and J dropped 3 bases, with 14 bases sitting between them. The V gene's germline CDR1 is SNHLY and CDR2 FYNNEI. The CDR3 sequence is 16 residues long. The CDR3 loop reads CASSDSRAWSNEKLFF. As DNA, the CDR3 is TGTGCCAGCAGTGATAGCCGGGCCTGGTCTAATGAAAAACTGTTTTTT. Filled out from reference TRBV2 and TRBJ1-4, the complete variable domain reads EPEVTQTPSHQVTQMGQEVILRCVPISNHLYFYWYRQILGQKVEFLVSFYNNEISEKSEIFDDQFSVERPDGSNFTLKIRSTKLEDSAMYFCASSDSRAWSNEKLFFGSGTQLSVL.

The rearrangement links TRBV14 to TRBJ2-7; D call uncertain. Trimming took off 3 bases at V and 3 bases at J, with 18 bases between the two ends. The CDR3 contains 16 residues. The germline V gene has CDR1 SGHDN and CDR2 FVKESK. The CDR3 loop reads CASSHSALLQVYEQYF. As DNA, the CDR3 is TGTGCCAGCAGCCATTCCGCCCTCCTCCAGGTCTACGAGCAGTACTTC.

This clonotype was observed at least ten times. This chain connects TRBV28 to TRBJ1-1; 7 bases are shared with TRBD1. Trimming took 5 bases from V and 0 from J; bases not matched to a gene: 12. This CDR3 contains 17 residues. Germline V CDR1 and CDR2: MDHEN, SYDVKM. The CDR3 here is CASSPIDRAPMNTEAFF. The CDR3 DNA sequence: TGTGCCAGCAGTCCCATAGACAGGGCGCCCATGAACACTGAAGCTTTCTTT.

This clonotype turned up a few times. The chain is built from TRBV4-1 and TRBJ2-7, with D tentatively TRBD1 (5 bases). V gave up 0 bases and J gave up 2 bases, with 14 bases separating them. The CDR3 length is 16 residues. Germline CDR1 MGHRA, CDR2 YSYEKL. DNA of the CDR3: TGCGCCAGCAGCCAAGAGTTAGCAGGGTCAACCTACGAGCAGTACTTC. Translation: CASSQELAGSTYEQYF.